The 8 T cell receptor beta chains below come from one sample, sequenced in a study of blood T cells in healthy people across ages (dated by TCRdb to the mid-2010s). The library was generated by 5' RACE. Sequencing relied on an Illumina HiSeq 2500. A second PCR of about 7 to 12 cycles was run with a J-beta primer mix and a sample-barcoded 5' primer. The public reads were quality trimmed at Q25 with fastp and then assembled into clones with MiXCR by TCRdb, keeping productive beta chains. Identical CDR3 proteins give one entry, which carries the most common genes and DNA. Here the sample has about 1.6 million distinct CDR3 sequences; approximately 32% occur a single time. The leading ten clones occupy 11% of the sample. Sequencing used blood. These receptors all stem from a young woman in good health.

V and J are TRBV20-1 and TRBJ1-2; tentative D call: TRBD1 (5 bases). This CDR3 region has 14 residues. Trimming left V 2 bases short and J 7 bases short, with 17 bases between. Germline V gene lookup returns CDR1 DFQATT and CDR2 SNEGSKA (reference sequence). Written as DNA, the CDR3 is TGCAGTGCTAGACCCCGGGGCTACCTTGGTGGCTACACCTTC. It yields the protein CSARPRGYLGGYTF.

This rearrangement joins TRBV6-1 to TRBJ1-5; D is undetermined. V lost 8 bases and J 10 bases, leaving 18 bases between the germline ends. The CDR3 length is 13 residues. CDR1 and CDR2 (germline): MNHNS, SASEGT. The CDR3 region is CASSSVPKTPQHF. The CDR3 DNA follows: TGTGCCAGCTCATCAGTCCCCAAAACACCCCAGCATTTT.

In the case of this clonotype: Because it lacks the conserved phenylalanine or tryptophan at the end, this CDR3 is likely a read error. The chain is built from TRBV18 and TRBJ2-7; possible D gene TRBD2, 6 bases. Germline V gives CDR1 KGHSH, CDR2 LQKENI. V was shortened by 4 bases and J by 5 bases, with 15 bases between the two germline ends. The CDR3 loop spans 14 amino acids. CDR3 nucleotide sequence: TGTGCCAGCTCACTAGAGGAGGGAATCCACGAGCAGTACATC. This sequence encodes CASSLEEGIHEQYI.

CDR3 loop: CASSETAGEQFF. DNA for the CDR3: TGTGCCAGCAGCGAGACGGCGGGTGAGCAGTTCTTC. The chain uses TRBV7-9 and TRBJ2-1, with a tentative D call TRBD2 (5 bases). V shed 5 bases and J shed 9 bases, with 11 bases lying between them. CDR1 and CDR2 from the germline V gene are SEHNR and FQNEAQ (reference sequence). The CDR3 spans 12 residues.

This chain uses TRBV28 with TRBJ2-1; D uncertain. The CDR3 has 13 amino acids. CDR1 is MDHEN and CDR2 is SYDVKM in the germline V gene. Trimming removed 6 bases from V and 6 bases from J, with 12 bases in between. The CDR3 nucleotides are TGTGCCAGCAGCCTGATGTTGGGCAATGAGCAGTTCTTC. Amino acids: CASSLMLGNEQFF.

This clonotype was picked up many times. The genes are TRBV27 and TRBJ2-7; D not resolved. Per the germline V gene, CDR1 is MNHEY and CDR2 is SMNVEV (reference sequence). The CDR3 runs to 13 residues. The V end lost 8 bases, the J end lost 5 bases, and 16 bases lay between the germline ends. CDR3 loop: CASRPLGYDEQYF. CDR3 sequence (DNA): TGTGCCAGCCGCCCGCTAGGGTACGACGAGCAGTACTTC.

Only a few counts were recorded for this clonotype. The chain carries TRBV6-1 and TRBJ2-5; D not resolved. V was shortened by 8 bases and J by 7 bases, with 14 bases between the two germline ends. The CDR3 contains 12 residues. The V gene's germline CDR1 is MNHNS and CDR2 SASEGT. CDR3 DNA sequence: TGTGCCAGCCACAGCTCCCCGGGGACCCAGTACTTC. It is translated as CASHSSPGTQYF.

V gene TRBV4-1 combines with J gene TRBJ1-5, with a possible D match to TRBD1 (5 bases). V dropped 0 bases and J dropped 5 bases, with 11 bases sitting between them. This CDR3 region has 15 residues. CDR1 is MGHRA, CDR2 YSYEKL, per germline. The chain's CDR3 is CASSQDRDPHQPQHF. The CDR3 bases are TGCGCCAGCAGCCAAGACCGGGACCCCCATCAGCCCCAGCATTTT.